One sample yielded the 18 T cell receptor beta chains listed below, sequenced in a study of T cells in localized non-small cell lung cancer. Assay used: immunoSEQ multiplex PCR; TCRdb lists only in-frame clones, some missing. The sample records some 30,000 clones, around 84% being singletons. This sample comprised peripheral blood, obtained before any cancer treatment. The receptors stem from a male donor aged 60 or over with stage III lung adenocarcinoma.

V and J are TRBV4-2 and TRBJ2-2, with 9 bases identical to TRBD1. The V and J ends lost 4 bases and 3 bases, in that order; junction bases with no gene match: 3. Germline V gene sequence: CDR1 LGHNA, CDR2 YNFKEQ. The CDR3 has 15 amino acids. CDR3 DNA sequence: TGTGCCAGCAGCCCAAGGACAGGGGACACCGGGGAGCTGTTTTTT. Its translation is CASSPRTGDTGELFF.

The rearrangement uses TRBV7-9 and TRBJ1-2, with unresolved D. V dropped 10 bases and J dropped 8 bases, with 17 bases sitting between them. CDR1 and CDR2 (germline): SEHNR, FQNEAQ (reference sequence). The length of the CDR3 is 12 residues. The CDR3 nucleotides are TGTGCCACCCAGAGGCAGTACCACGGCTACACCTTC. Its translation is CATQRQYHGYTF.

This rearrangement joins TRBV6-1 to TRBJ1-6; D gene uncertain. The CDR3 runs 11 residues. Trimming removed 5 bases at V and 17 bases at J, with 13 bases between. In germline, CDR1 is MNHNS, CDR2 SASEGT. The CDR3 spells CASSYRWTIHF. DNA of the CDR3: TGTGCCAGCAGTTACCGATGGACGATCCACTTT.

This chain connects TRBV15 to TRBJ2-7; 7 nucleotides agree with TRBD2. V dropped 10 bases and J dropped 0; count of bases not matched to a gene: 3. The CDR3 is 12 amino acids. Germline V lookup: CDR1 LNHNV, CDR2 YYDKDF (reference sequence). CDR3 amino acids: CAREGSSYEQYF. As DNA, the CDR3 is TGTGCCAGGGAGGGGAGCTCCTACGAGCAGTACTTC.

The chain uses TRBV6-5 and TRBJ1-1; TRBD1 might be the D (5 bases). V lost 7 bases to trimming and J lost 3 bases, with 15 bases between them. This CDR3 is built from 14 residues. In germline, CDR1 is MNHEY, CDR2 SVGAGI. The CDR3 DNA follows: TGTGCCAGCACCGCAGGGACCGTGGACACTGAAGCTTTCTTT. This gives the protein CASTAGTVDTEAFF.

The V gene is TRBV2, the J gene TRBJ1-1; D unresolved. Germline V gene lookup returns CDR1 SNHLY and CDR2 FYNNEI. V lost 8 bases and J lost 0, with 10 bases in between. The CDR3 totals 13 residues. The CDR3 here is CASGLYLNTEAFF. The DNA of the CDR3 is TGTGCCAGCGGGTTATATTTGAACACTGAAGCTTTCTTT.

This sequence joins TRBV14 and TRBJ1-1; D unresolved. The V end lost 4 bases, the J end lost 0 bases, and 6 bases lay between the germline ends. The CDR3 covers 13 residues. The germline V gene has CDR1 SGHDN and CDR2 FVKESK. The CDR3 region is CASSPYMNTEAFF. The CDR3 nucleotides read TGTGCCAGCAGCCCTTACATGAACACTGAAGCTTTCTTT.

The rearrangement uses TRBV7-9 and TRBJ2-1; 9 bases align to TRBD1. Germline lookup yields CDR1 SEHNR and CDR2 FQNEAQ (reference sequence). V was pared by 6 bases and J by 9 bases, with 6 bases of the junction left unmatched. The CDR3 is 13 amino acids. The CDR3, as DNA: TGTGCCAGCAGTCCACAGGGGGCAGGTGAGCAGTTCTTC. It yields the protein CASSPQGAGEQFF.

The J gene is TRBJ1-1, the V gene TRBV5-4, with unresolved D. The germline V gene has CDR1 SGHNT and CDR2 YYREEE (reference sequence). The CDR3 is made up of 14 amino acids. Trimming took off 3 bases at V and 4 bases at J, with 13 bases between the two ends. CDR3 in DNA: TGTGCCAGCAGCTCGGCGGGGTGGGGCACTGAAGCTTTCTTT. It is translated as CASSSAGWGTEAFF.

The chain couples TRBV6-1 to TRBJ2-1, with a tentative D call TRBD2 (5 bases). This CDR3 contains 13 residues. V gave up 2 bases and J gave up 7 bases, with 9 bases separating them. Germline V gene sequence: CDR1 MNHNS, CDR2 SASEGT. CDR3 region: CASSERGWNEQFF. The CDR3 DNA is TGTGCCAGCAGTGAAAGAGGGTGGAATGAGCAGTTCTTC.

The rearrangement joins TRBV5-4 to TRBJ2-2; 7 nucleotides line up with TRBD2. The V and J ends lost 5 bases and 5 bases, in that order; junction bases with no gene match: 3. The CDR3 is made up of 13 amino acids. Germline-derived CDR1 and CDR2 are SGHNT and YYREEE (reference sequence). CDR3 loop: CASSRGETGELFF. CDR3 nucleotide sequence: TGTGCCAGCAGTCGGGGGGAGACCGGGGAGCTGTTTTTT.

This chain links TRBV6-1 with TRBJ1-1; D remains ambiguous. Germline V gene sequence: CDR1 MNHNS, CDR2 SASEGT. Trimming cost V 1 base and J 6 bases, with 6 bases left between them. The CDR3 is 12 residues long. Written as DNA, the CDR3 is TGTGCCAGCAGTGAAGGACGGCCTGAAGCTTTCTTT. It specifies CASSEGRPEAFF.

For the CDR3, the DNA is TGTGCCAGCAGTTCCCCAATATCATTAGACAGGGGAGTCGCAGATACGCAGTATTTT. This gives the protein CASSSPISLDRGVADTQYF. The V and J genes are TRBV28 and TRBJ2-3, with 8 bases identical to TRBD1. The V and J ends lost 4 bases and 4 bases, in that order; junction bases with no gene match: 19. The CDR3 is 19 amino acids. Germline loops: CDR1 MDHEN, CDR2 SYDVKM.

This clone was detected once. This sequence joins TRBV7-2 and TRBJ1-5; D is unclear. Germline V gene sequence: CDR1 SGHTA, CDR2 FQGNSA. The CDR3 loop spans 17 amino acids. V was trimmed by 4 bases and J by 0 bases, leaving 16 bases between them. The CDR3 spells CASSSYNGPDSNQPQHF. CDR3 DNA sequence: TGTGCCAGCAGCTCATACAACGGTCCTGATAGCAATCAGCCCCAGCATTTT.

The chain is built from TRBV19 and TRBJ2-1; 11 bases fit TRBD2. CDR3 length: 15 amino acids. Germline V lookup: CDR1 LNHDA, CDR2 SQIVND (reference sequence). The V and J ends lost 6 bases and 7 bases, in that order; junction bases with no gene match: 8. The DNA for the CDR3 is TGTGCCAGTAGATTTAGCGGGGGGGCCGGGAATGAGCAGTTCTTC. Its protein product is CASRFSGGAGNEQFF.

The CDR3 DNA reads as TGTGCCAGCAGCGTAGCCCCGCCAGGGAAGGGAACAGATACGCAGTATTTT. This sequence encodes CASSVAPPGKGTDTQYF. V gene TRBV9 combines with J gene TRBJ2-3, with a tentative D call TRBD1 (5 bases). Germline CDR1 and CDR2: SGDLS and YYNGEE. Trimming cost V 0 bases and J 3 bases, with 17 bases left between them. CDR3 size: 17 residues.

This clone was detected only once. The CDR3: CASSYSFRSEKLFF. The CDR3 region has the DNA TGTGCCAGCAGTTACTCGTTCAGGAGTGAAAAACTGTTTTTT. This chain joins TRBV6-5 and TRBJ1-4; D remains ambiguous. Trimming left V 0 bases short and J 7 bases short, with 9 bases between. This CDR3 is built from 14 residues. Germline values: CDR1 MNHEY, CDR2 SVGAGI.

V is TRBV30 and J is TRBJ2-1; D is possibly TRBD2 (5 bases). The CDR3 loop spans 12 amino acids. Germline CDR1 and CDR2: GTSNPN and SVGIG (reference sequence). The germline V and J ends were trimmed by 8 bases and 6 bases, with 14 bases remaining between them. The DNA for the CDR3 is TGTGCCGGGCGGGTTGCCTCCAATGAGCAGTTCTTC. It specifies CAGRVASNEQFF.